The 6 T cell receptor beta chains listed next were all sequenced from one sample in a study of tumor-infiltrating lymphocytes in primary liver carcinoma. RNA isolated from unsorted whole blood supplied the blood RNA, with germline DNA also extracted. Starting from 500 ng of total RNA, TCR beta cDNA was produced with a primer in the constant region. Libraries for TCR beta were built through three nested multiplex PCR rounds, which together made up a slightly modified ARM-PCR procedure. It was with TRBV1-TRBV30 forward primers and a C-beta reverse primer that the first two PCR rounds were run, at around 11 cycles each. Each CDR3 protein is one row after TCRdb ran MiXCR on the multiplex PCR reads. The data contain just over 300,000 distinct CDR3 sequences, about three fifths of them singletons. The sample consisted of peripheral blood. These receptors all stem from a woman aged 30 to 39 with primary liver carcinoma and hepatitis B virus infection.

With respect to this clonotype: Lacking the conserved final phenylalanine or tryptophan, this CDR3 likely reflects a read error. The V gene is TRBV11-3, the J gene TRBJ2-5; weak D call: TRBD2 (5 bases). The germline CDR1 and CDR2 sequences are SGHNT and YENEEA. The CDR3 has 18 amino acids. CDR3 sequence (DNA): TGTACCAGCAGCTTTGCGGGCGAGGGTAGCTGGGCTTCGGGGACCCAGTACCTC. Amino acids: CTSSFAGEGSWASGTQYL.

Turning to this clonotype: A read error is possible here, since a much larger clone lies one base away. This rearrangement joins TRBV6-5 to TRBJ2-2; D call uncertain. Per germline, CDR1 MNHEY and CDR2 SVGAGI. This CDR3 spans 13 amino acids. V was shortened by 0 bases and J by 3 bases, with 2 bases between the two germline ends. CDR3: CASSYSYTGELFF. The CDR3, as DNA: TGTGCCAGCAGTTACTCCTACACCGGGGAGCTGTTTTTT.

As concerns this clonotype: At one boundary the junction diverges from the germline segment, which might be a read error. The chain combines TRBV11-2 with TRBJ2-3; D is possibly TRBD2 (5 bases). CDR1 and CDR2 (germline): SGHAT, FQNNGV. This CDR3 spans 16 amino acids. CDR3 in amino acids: CASSLPLCSSTDTQYF. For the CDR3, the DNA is TGTGCCAGCAGCCTCCCCCTATGCTCTAGCACGGATACGCAGTATTTT.

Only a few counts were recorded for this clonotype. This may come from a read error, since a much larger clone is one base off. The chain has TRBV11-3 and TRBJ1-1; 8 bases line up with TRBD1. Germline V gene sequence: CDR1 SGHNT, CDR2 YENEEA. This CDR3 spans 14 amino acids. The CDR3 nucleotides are TGTGCCAGCAGCTTCAACTCAGGGGGCACTGTAGCTTTCTTT. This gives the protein CASSFNSGGTVAFF.

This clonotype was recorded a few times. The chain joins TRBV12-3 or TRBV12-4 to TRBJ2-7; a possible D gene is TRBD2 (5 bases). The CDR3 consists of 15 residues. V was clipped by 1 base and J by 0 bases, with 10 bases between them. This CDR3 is CASSLGRSGSYEQYF. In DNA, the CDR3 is TGTGCCAGCAGTTTAGGACGGAGCGGCTCCTACGAGCAGTACTTC.

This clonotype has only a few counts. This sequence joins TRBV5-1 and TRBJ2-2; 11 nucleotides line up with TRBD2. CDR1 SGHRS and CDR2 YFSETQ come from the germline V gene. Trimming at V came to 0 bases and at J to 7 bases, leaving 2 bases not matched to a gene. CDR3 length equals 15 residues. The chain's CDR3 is CASSLAGTSGGELFF. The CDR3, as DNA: TGCGCCAGCAGCTTGGCCGGGACTAGCGGCGGGGAGCTGTTTTTT.